The subject of this entry is one T cell receptor beta chain. Its target is not known. The data stem from a study of Graves' ophthalmopathy and Graves' hyperthyroidism. Study-wide background: The study drew peripheral blood at initial diagnosis, before any treatment. Findings and limits, study-wide: Ophthalmopathy was separated from stable hyperthyroidism by a 13-signature model with 87.88% sensitivity and about 79% specificity.

Excluded were patients with other autoimmune diseases, uncontrolled infections, pregnancy or lactation. This CDR3 has 13 residues. Germline-derived CDR1 and CDR2 are SQVTM and ANQGSEA. V was pared by 3 bases and J by 5 bases, with 13 bases between. Transcripts of RNA were the source for amplifying TCR beta CDR3 regions. Following a first-round RT-PCR that used HTBI primers, a second-round multiplex PCR was carried out. TCRdb re-analysed the multiplex PCR reads in MiXCR, keeping a single row per CDR3 protein. The sample has hundreds of thousands of distinct CDR3 sequences; approximately 15% are singletons.

The chain uses TRBV29-1 and TRBJ2-5, with a possible D match to TRBD1 (6 bases). This sequence originates from a woman aged 18-35 years with stable Graves' hyperthyroidism. The sequenced sample was peripheral blood. CDR3 protein: CSVDRGNRETQYF. CDR3 coding DNA: TGCAGCGTTGACAGGGGAAACAGGGAGACCCAGTACTTC.